This T cell receptor (beta chain) was captured by sequencing in a study of response to subunit inactivated influenza vaccine. Trimming cost V 4 bases and J 8 bases, with 14 bases left between them. There are 13 residues in the CDR3. Germline V lookup: CDR1 MGHDK, CDR2 SYGVNS. This clonotype was picked up a small number of times. TCRdb ran MiXCR on the RT-PCR reads and lists one entry per CDR3 protein. Of just over 300,000 distinct CDR3 sequences listed, 22% are singletons. The chain carries TRBV25-1 and TRBJ1-2, with a tentative D call TRBD1 (6 bases). The sequence was obtained from a man between 50 and 75 years old who received an inactivated influenza vaccine. This specimen was PBMCs from blood, taken less than 22 months after vaccination. The CDR3 DNA reads as TGTGCCAGCAGTGTGGGTCAGGGGTTCGGCTACACCTTC. Its translation: CASSVGQGFGYTF.